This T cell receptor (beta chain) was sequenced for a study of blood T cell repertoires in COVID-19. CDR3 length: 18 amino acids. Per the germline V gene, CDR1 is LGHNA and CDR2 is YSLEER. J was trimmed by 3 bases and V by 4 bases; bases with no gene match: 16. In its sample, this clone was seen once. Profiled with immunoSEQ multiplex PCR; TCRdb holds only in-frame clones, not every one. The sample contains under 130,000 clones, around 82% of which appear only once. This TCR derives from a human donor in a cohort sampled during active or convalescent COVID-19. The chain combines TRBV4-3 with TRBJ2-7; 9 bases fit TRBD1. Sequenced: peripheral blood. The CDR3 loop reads CASSPPPNWTGEYYEQYF. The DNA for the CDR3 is TGCGCCAGCAGCCCACCCCCCAACTGGACAGGGGAATACTACGAGCAGTACTTC.